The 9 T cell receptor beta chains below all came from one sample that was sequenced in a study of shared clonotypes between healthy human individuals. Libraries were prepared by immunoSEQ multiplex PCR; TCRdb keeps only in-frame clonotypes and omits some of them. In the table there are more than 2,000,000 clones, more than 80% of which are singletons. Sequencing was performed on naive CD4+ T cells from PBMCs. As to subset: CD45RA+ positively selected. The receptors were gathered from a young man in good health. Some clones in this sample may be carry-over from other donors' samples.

As DNA, the CDR3 is TGCGCCAGCAGTGTCAGCGGAGGCCTCGAGGCTTTCTTT. Amino acid sequence: CASSVSGGLEAFF. This chain links TRBV10-1 with TRBJ1-1, with D unclear. Germline assignment: CDR1 WNHNN and CDR2 SYGVQD (reference sequence). The CDR3 is 13 amino acids. With 4 bases removed from V and 11 bases from J, the gap between germline ends came to 17 bases.

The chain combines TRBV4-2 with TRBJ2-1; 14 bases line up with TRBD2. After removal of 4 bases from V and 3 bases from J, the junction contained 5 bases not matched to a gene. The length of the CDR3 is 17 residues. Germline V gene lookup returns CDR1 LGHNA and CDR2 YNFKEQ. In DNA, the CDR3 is TGTGCCAGCAGCCCGTCGGGACTAGCGGGAGTCTACAATGAGCAGTTCTTC. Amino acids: CASSPSGLAGVYNEQFF.

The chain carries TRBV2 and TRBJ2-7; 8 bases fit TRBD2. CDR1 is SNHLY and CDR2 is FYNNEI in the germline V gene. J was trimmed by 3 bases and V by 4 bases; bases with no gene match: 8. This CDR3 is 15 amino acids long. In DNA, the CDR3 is TGTGCCAGCAGTGGTGGACTAGCATACCTCTACGAGCAGTACTTC. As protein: CASSGGLAYLYEQYF.

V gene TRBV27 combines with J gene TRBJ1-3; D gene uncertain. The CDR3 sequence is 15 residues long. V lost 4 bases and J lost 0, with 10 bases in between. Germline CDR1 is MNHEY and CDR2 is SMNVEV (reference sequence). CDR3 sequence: CASSSRWNSGNTIYF. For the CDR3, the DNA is TGTGCCAGCAGTTCCCGGTGGAACTCTGGAAACACCATATATTTT.

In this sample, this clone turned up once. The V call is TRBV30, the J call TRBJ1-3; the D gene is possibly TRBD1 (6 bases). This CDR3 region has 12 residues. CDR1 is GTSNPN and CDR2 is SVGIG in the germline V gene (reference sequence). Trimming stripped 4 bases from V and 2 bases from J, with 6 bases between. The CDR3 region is CAWTGAGNTIYF. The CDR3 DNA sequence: TGTGCCTGGACAGGGGCTGGAAACACCATATATTTT.

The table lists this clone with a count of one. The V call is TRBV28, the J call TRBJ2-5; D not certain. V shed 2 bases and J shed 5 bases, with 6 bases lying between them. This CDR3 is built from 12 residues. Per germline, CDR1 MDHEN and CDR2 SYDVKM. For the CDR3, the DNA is TGTGCCAGCAGTTTAAGGCACGAGACCCAGTACTTC. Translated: CASSLRHETQYF.

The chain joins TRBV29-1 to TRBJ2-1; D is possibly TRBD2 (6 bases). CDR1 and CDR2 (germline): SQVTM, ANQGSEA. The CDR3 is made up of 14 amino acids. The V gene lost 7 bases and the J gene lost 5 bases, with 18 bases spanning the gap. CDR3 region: CSGQGQWGDNEQFF. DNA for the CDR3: TGCAGCGGCCAGGGCCAATGGGGGGACAATGAGCAGTTCTTC.

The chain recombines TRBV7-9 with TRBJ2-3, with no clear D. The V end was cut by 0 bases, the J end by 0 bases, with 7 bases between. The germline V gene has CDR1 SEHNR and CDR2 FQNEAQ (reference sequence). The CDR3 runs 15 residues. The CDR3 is CASSLARSSTDTQYF. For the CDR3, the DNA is TGTGCCAGCAGCTTAGCCAGGTCAAGCACAGATACGCAGTATTTT.

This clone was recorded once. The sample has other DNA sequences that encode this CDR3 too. The CDR3 loop is CASSIGLAGDYEQYF. For the CDR3, the DNA is TGTGCCAGTAGTATCGGCCTAGCGGGCGACTACGAGCAGTACTTC. The V and J genes are TRBV19 and TRBJ2-7, with 8 bases aligning to TRBD2. The length of the CDR3 is 15 residues. The V gene end was trimmed by 3 bases and the J gene end by 3 bases; junction bases not matched to a gene: 7. CDR1 and CDR2 from the germline V gene are LNHDA and SQIVND (reference sequence).